A single sample is the source of the 21 T cell receptor beta chains below, sequenced in a study of blood T cell repertoires in COVID-19. The repertoire was sequenced with immunoSEQ multiplex PCR; TCRdb's copy has only in-frame clones and lacks some. The sample has about 250,000 clones; roughly 80% are singletons. Material: PBMCs or T cells enriched from blood (not recorded which). The receptors shown here come from a man in his forties who had been exposed to COVID-19.

This rearrangement joins TRBV5-1 to TRBJ2-7; a weak D match, TRBD2 (6 bases). Germline lookup yields CDR1 SGHRS and CDR2 YFSETQ. Between the trimmed V and J ends, which lost 1 base and 3 bases, there was a span of 20 bases. The CDR3 has 17 amino acids. CDR3: CASSLWDSGPPGYEQYF. The CDR3, as DNA: TGCGCCAGCAGCTTGTGGGACTCCGGGCCCCCCGGCTACGAGCAGTACTTC.

The genes are TRBV6-1 and TRBJ2-2; D is ambiguous. The length of the CDR3 is 13 residues. Germline V gene lookup returns CDR1 MNHNS and CDR2 SASEGT. V lost 7 bases and J lost 3, with 9 bases in between. CDR3: CASTNSYTGELFF. CDR3 bases: TGTGCCAGCACTAACTCTTACACCGGGGAGCTGTTTTTT.

The chain has TRBV30 and TRBJ1-1; no definite D call. The CDR3 contains 16 residues. V was cut by 0 bases and J by 0 bases, with 14 bases left in between. Germline V gene lookup returns CDR1 GTSNPN and CDR2 SVGIG (reference sequence). CDR3 loop: CAWSVTRHEVNTEAFF. CDR3 nucleotides: TGTGCCTGGAGTGTAACCCGTCACGAGGTGAACACTGAAGCTTTCTTT.

This rearrangement joins TRBV25-1 to TRBJ1-1; TRBD1 might be the D (5 bases). There are 11 residues in the CDR3. Germline CDR1 is MGHDK and CDR2 is SYGVNS. Deletions cut 9 bases from V and 11 bases from J, with 16 bases between. CDR3 bases: TGTGCCAGTTGGACACCAGGTGCGGCTTTCTTT. Its protein product is CASWTPGAAFF.

V is TRBV24-1 and J is TRBJ2-1, with D unclear. This CDR3 has 12 residues. Per germline, CDR1 KGHDR and CDR2 SFDVKD. The V gene lost 5 bases and the J gene lost 5 bases, with 6 bases spanning the gap. The CDR3 protein is CATSGVNNEQFF. The CDR3 nucleotides are TGTGCCACCAGTGGTGTTAACAATGAGCAGTTCTTC.

In this sample, this clone turned up once. The V and J genes are TRBV2 and TRBJ2-7; 8 bases agree with TRBD2. CDR3 length equals 15 residues. Germline trimming cut 6 bases from V and 2 bases from J; bases unmatched to any gene: 9. In germline, CDR1 is SNHLY, CDR2 FYNNEI. The CDR3 is CASSLLAELTYEQYF. CDR3 coding DNA: TGTGCCAGCAGCCTACTAGCGGAGTTAACCTACGAGCAGTACTTC.

V is TRBV5-6 and J is TRBJ2-1; no clear D. Germline lookup yields CDR1 SGHDT and CDR2 YYEEEE. The CDR3 length is 13 residues. Trimming removed 5 bases from V and 4 bases from J, with 10 bases in between. CDR3 sequence (DNA): TGTGCCAGCAGGCCCAGGCTATACAATGAGCAGTTCTTC. Its protein is CASRPRLYNEQFF.

The chain employs TRBV12-5 and TRBJ2-7, with 7 bases fitting TRBD2. The germline V gene has CDR1 LGHNT and CDR2 FRNRAP. V was pared by 0 bases and J by 3 bases, with 2 bases of the junction left unmatched. This CDR3 comprises 14 residues. The CDR3 loop reads CASGLVGLDYEQYF. The CDR3 nucleotides read TGTGCTAGTGGTTTGGTAGGACTAGACTACGAGCAGTACTTC. Using reference TRBV12-5 and TRBJ2-7 for the parts outside the CDR3, the full variable domain is DARVTQTPRHKVTEMGQEVTMRCQPILGHNTVFWYRQTMMQGLELLAYFRNRAPLDDSGMPKDRFSAEMPDATLATLKIQPSEPRDSAVYFCASGLVGLDYEQYFGPGTRLTVT.

This clone was recorded once. V and J are TRBV7-9 and TRBJ1-2; D possibly corresponds to TRBD1 (6 bases). Per the germline V gene, CDR1 is SEHNR and CDR2 is FQNEAQ (reference sequence). V shed 7 bases and J shed 3 bases, with 9 bases lying between them. The CDR3 is 12 amino acids. The CDR3 nucleotides read TGTGCCAGCACCCGGACAGACTATGGCTACACCTTC. This translates into CASTRTDYGYTF.

V gene TRBV5-4 combines with J gene TRBJ2-5; D remains unclear. The CDR3 is 13 amino acids. Per the germline V gene, CDR1 is SGHNT and CDR2 is YYREEE (reference sequence). V gave up 4 bases and J gave up 5 bases, with 12 bases separating them. The CDR3 loop is CASSTGGLETQYF. As DNA, the CDR3 is TGTGCCAGCAGCACGGGTGGTTTGGAGACCCAGTACTTC. The entire variable domain, with the rest obtained from reference TRBV5-4 and TRBJ2-5, is as follows: ETGVTQSPTHLIKTRGQQVTLRCSSQSGHNTVSWYQQALGQGPQFIFQYYREEENGRGNFPPRFSGLQFPNYSSELNVNALELDDSALYLCASSTGGLETQYFGPGTRLLVL.

This clone has only a few counts. The chain uses TRBV2 and TRBJ2-1; TRBD2 agrees at 10 bases. Trimming took 5 bases from V and 6 from J; bases not matched to a gene: 4. CDR1 is SNHLY and CDR2 is FYNNEI in the germline V gene. This CDR3 is built from 14 residues. Here the CDR3 DNA reads TGTGCCAGCAGTCCTAGCGGGAGCTTCAATGAGCAGTTCTTC. Translated: CASSPSGSFNEQFF.

The rearrangement uses TRBV19 and TRBJ1-2, with TRBD1 matching over 9 bases. The CDR3 contains 22 residues. Germline V gene lookup returns CDR1 LNHDA and CDR2 SQIVND (reference sequence). With V trimmed by 3 bases and J by 0 bases, 23 bases remained unmatched. The CDR3 DNA follows: TGTGCCAGTAGTATTTTCCTGGGACAGGGAGTCGGGTCCACATCTACTAACTATGGCTACACCTTC. Translation: CASSIFLGQGVGSTSTNYGYTF.

The chain recombines TRBV5-1 with TRBJ1-1; D call uncertain. The CDR3 is made up of 14 amino acids. CDR1 and CDR2 (germline): SGHRS, YFSETQ. V was clipped by 6 bases and J by 4 bases, with 16 bases between them. The CDR3 spells CASIDTETPTEAFF. The CDR3 DNA sequence: TGCGCCAGCATAGACACAGAAACCCCCACTGAAGCTTTCTTT.

The chain has TRBV3-1 (or the pseudogene TRBV3-2) and TRBJ2-1; 9 nucleotides agree with TRBD2. V shed 3 bases and J 4 bases; nucleotides not matched to a gene: 7. CDR3 length: 16 amino acids. The germline CDR1 and CDR2 sequences are LGHDT and YNNKEL (reference sequence). The chain's CDR3 is CASSHTGTSSYNEQFF. CDR3 DNA: TGTGCCAGCAGCCACACCGGGACTAGCAGTTACAATGAGCAGTTCTTC.

The chain uses TRBV20-1 and TRBJ2-5; D call uncertain. Per germline, CDR1 DFQATT and CDR2 SNEGSKA (reference sequence). V gave up 3 bases and J gave up 0 bases, with 17 bases separating them. The CDR3 contains 16 residues. The CDR3 DNA follows: TGCAGTGCTAGTGACGGCGGATTTATGTACCAAGAGACCCAGTACTTC. It is translated as CSASDGGFMYQETQYF.

This sequence joins TRBV29-1 and TRBJ1-1; D is ambiguous. Trimming shortened V by 6 bases and J by 1 base, and 9 bases separated the two germline ends. Germline CDR1 SQVTM, CDR2 ANQGSEA. The CDR3 contains 12 residues. Here the CDR3 reads CSVALGNTEAFF. In DNA form, the CDR3 reads TGCAGCGTGGCCCTAGGGAACACTGAAGCTTTCTTT. The full variable domain, its missing parts supplied by reference TRBV29-1 and TRBJ1-1, is SAVISQKPSRDICQRGTSLTIQCQVDSQVTMMFWYRQQPGQSLTLIATANQGSEATYESGFVIDKFPISRPNLTFSTLTVSNMSPEDSSIYLCSVALGNTEAFFGQGTRLTVV.

J is TRBJ2-1 and V is TRBV27, with a weak D call TRBD1 (6 bases). The CDR3 is 15 residues long. Germline assignment: CDR1 MNHEY and CDR2 SMNVEV (reference sequence). The V gene lost 10 bases and the J gene lost 1 base, with 17 bases spanning the gap. The CDR3 protein is CAIAPNGQSYNEQFF. In nucleotides, the CDR3 is TGTGCCATCGCTCCGAATGGACAGTCCTACAATGAGCAGTTCTTC.

The chain uses TRBV19 and TRBJ2-2; a possible D gene is TRBD2 (6 bases). Germline V gives CDR1 LNHDA, CDR2 SQIVND (reference sequence). CDR3 length: 14 amino acids. V lost 7 bases and J 2 bases, leaving 11 bases between the germline ends. As DNA, the CDR3 is TGTGCCAGTACCTCCGGGGGAAACACCGGGGAGCTGTTTTTT. Its translation is CASTSGGNTGELFF.

The rearrangement uses TRBV6-1 and TRBJ2-7, with a tentative D call TRBD2 (5 bases). The CDR3 is made up of 16 amino acids. The germline V gene encodes CDR1 MNHNS and CDR2 SASEGT. The V gene lost 4 bases and the J gene lost 2 bases, with 18 bases spanning the gap. The CDR3 reads CASSARASSAAYEQYF. In DNA form, the CDR3 reads TGTGCCAGCAGTGCGAGGGCCAGTTCAGCCGCCTACGAGCAGTACTTC.

This rearrangement joins TRBV6-5 to TRBJ2-5; possibly TRBD2 for D (5 bases). V lost 5 bases and J 5 bases, leaving 18 bases between the germline ends. This CDR3 comprises 15 residues. In germline, CDR1 is MNHEY, CDR2 SVGAGI. The CDR3 spells CASSPSTLSEETQYF. CDR3 coding DNA: TGTGCCAGCAGTCCCTCAACACTTAGCGAGGAGACCCAGTACTTC.

The CDR3 DNA is TGTGCCAGCAGTGATCCCTGGACAGGGATCCCCCTCAGCGGGGAGCTGTTTTTT. Its protein is CASSDPWTGIPLSGELFF. V usage is TRBV6-1 and J usage is TRBJ2-2; 8 nucleotides agree with TRBD1. The length of the CDR3 is 18 residues. V was pared by 3 bases and J by 7 bases, with 16 bases of the junction left unmatched. The germline V gene has CDR1 MNHNS and CDR2 SASEGT.